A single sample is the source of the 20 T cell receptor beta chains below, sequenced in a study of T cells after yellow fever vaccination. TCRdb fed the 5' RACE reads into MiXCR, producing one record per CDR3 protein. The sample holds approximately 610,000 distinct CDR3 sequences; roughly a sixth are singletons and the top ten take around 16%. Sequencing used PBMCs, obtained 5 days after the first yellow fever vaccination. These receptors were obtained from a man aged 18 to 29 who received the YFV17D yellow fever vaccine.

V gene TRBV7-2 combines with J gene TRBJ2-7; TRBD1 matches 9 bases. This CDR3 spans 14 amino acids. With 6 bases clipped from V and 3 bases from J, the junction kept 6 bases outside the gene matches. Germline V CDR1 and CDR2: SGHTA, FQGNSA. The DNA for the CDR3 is TGTGCCAGCAGGCATCCGGGACAGGGCTACGAGCAGTACTTC. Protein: CASRHPGQGYEQYF. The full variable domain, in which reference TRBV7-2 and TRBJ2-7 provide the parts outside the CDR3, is GAGVSQSPSNKVTEKGKDVELRCDPISGHTALYWYRQSLGQGLEFLIYFQGNSAPDKSGLPSDRFSAERTGGSVSTLTIQRTQQEDSAVYLCASRHPGQGYEQYFGPGTRLTVT.

The CDR3 DNA is TGTGCCAGCAGCGTATCACCAGGGGGAAATTCACCCCTCCACTTT. As protein: CASSVSPGGNSPLHF. This sequence joins TRBV9 and TRBJ1-6; TRBD1 agrees at 7 bases. There are 15 residues in the CDR3. Trimming removed 1 base from V and 7 bases from J; junction bases left unmatched: 5. In germline, CDR1 is SGDLS, CDR2 YYNGEE.

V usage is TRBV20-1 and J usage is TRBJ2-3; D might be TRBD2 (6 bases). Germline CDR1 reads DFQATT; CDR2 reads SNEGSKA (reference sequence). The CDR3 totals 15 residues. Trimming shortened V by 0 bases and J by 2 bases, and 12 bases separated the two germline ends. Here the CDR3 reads CSARDPGGATDTQYF. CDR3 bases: TGCAGTGCTAGAGATCCGGGCGGGGCCACAGATACGCAGTATTTT.

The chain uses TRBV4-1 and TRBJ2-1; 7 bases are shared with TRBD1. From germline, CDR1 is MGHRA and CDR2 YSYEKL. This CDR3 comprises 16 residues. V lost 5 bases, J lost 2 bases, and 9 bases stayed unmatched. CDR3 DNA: TGCGCCAGCAGCGAGGACACAGGGGTCACCTACAATGAGCAGTTCTTC. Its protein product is CASSEDTGVTYNEQFF.

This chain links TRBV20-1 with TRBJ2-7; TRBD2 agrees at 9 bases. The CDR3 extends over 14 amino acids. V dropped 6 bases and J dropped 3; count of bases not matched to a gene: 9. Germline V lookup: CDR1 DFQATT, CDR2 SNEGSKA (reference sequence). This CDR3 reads CSAREGISYYEQYF. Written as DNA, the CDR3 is TGCAGTGCGCGGGAGGGTATCTCCTACTACGAGCAGTACTTC.

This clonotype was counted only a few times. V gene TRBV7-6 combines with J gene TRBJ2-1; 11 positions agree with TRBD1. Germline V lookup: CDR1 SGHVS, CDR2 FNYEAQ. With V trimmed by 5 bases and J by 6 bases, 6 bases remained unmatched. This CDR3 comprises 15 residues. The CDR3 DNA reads TGTGCCAGCAGCCCGGGACAGGGGGACCTCAATGAGCAGTTCTTC. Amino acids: CASSPGQGDLNEQFF.

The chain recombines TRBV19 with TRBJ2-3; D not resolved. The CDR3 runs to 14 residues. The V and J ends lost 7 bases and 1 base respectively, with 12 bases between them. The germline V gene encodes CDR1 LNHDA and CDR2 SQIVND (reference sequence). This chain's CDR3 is CASIGRPRTDTQYF. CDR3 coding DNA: TGTGCCAGTATTGGCAGACCGCGCACAGATACGCAGTATTTT.

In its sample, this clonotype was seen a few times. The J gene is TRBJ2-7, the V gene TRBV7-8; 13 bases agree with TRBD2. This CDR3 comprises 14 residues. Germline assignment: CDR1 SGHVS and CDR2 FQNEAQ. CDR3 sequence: CASSTRLAGGHPSV. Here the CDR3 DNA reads TGTGCCAGCAGCACTAGACTAGCGGGGGGCCACCCATCCGTC.

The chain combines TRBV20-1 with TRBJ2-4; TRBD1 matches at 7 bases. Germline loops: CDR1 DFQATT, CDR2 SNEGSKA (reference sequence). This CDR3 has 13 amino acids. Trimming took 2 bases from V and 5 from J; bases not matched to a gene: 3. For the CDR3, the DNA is TGCAGTGCTAGATCAACAGGGGAAAACATTCAGTACTTC. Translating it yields CSARSTGENIQYF.

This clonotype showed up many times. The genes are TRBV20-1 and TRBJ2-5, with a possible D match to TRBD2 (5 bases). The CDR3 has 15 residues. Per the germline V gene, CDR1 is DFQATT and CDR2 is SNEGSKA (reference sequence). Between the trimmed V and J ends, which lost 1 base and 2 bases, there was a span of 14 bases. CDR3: CSARVSGTAQETQYF. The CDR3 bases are TGCAGTGCTAGAGTCTCGGGAACAGCTCAAGAGACCCAGTACTTC.

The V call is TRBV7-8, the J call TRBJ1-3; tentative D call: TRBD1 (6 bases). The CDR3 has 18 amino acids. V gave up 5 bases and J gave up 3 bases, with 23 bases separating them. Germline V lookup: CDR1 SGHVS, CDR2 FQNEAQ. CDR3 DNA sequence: TGTGCCAGCAGCCTAATCCAGGGAGGGGGTATAAGTGGAAACACCATATATTTT. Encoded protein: CASSLIQGGGISGNTIYF.

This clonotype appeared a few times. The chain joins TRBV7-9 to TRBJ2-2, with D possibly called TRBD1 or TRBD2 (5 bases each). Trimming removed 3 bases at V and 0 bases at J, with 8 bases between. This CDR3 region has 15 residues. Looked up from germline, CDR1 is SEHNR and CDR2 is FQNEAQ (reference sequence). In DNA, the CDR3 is TGTGCCAGCAGCTTTGAGGGACCGAACACCGGGGAGCTGTTTTTT. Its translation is CASSFEGPNTGELFF. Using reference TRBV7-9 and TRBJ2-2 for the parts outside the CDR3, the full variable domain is DTGVSQNPRHKITKRGQNVTFRCDPISEHNRLYWYRQTLGQGPEFLTYFQNEAQLEKSRLLSDRFSAERPKGSFSTLEIQRTEQGDSAMYLCASSFEGPNTGELFFGEGSRLTVL.

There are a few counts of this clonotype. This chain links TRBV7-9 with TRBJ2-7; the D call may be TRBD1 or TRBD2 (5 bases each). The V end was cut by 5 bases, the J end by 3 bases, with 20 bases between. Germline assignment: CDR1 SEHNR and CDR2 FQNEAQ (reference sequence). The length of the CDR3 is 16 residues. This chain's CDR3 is CASSPTEGWSNYEQYV. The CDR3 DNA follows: TGTGCCAGCAGCCCGACAGAGGGTTGGAGCAACTACGAGCAGTACGTC.

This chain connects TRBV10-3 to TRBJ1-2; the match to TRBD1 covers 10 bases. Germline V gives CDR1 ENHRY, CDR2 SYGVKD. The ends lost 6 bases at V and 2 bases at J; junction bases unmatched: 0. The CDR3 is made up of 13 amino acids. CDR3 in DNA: TGTGCCATCAGGGACAGGGGGAACTATGGCTACACCTTC. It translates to CAIRDRGNYGYTF.

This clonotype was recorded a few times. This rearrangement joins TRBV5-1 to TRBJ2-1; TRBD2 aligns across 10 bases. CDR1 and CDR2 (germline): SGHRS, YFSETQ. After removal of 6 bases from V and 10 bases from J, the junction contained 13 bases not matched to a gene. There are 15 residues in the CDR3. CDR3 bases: TGCGCCAGCAACATCGGGGTAGCGGGGGGCGGGGAGCAGTTCTTC. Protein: CASNIGVAGGGEQFF.

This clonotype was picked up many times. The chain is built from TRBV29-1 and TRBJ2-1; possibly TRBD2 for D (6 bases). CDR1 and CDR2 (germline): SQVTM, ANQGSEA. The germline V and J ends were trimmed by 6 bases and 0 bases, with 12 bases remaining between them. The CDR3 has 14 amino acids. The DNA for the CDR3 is TGCAGCGTCCGGGGACTGCGCTCCTACAATGAGCAGTTCTTC. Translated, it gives CSVRGLRSYNEQFF.

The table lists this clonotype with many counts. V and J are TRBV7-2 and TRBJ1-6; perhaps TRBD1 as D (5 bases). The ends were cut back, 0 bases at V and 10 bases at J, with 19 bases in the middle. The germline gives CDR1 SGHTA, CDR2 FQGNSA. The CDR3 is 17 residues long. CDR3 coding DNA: TGTGCCAGCAGCTTAGCGCCGGGAGCTCGACAGAGGTCACCCCTCCACTTT. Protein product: CASSLAPGARQRSPLHF.

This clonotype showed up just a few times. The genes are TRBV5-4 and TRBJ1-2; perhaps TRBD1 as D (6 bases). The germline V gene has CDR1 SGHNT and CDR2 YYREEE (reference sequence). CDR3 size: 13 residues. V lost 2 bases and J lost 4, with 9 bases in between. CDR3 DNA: TGTGCCAGCAGCTTCAAACAGGGCTATGGCTACACCTTC. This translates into CASSFKQGYGYTF.

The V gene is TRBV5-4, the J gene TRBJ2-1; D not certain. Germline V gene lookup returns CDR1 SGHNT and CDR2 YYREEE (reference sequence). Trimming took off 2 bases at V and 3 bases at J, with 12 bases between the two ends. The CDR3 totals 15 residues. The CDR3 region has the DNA TGTGCCAGCAGCTTCCAGGAAGCTTTCTACAATGAGCAGTTCTTC. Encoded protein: CASSFQEAFYNEQFF.

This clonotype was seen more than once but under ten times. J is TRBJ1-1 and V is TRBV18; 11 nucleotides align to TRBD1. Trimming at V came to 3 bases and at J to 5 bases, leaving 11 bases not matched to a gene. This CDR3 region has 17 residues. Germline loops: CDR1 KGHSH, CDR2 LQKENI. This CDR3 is CASSPGTGGLQWTEAFF. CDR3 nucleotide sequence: TGTGCCAGCTCACCCGGGACAGGGGGGCTCCAATGGACTGAAGCTTTCTTT.